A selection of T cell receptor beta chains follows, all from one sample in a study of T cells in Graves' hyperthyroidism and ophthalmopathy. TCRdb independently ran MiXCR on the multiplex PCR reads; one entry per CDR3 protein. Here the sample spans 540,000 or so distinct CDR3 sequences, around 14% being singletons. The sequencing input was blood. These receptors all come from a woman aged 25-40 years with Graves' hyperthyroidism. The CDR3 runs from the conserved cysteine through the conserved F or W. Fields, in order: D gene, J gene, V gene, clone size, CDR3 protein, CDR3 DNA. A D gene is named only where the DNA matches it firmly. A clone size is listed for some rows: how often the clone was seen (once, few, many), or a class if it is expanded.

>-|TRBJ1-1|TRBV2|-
CASTGTWDTEAFF
TGTGCCAGTACCGGGACTTGGGACACTGAAGCTTTCTTT
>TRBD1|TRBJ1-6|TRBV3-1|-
CASSHGQGASSPLHF
TGTGCCAGCAGCCATGGACAGGGGGCGTCTTCACCCCTCCACTTT
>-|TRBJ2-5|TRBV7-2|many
CASSFGRETETQYF
TGTGCCAGCAGCTTTGGTCGGGAGACGGAGACCCAGTACTTC
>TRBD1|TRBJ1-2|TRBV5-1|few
CASSRPGTVHNGYTF
TGCGCCAGCAGCCGACCCGGGACAGTACATAATGGCTACACCTTC
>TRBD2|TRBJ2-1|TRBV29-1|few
CSVEDPSGRFEFF
TGCAGCGTTGAAGACCCTAGCGGGAGATTCGAGTTCTTC
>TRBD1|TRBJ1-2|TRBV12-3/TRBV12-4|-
CAVKPGQGAGGYTF
TGTGCCGTCAAACCGGGACAGGGGGCGGGCGGCTACACCTTC
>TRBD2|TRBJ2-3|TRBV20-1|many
CSASTTGFRGRVRGADTQYF
TGCAGTGCTAGTACCACTGGGTTCCGCGGGAGGGTCCGCGGAGCAGATACGCAGTATTTT
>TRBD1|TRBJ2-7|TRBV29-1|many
CSVRGEGTGAYEQYF
TGCAGCGTACGCGGGGAGGGGACAGGGGCCTACGAGCAGTACTTC
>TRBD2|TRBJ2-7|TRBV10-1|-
CASSSSGSGYEQYF
TGCGCCAGCAGTTCCAGCGGGAGTGGCTACGAGCAGTACTTC
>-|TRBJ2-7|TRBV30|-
CAWNGQISSYEQYF
TGTGCCTGGAACGGACAGATTAGCTCCTACGAGCAGTACTTC
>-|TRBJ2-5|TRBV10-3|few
CAISESIASPQYF
TGTGCCATCAGTGAGTCGATTGCGAGTCCCCAGTACTTC
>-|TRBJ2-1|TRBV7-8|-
CASTLGTNFYNEQFF
TGTGCCAGCACCCTAGGGACCAACTTCTACAATGAGCAGTTCTTC
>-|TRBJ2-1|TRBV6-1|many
CASSYVAGAYNEQFF
TGTGCCAGCAGTTACGTTGCAGGAGCTTACAATGAGCAGTTCTTC
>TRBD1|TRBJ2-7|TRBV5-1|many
CASSIYIGTVGTYEQYF
TGCGCCAGCAGCATCTATATAGGGACAGTTGGAACCTACGAGCAGTACTTC
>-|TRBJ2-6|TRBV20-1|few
CSAKAGANVLTF
TGCAGTGCCAAGGCTGGGGCCAACGTCCTGACTTTC